This T cell receptor (beta chain) was captured by sequencing in a study of cytomegalovirus exposure and HLA in healthy donors (dated by TCRdb to 2016 to 2017). Background on the whole study: A later analysis indicated that the 90 to 150 validation repertoires were generated on the platform also employed for the 700 or so repertoires of the first cohort. The aim of the study was to test whether cataloging public T cell receptors could identify signatures of past pathogen exposure. Besides the first cohort of 666 subjects, a separate validation cohort made up of over a hundred different subjects was used. To predict cytomegalovirus infection status, the study brought together high-throughput TCR immunosequencing, statistical association of individual TCRs with disease status, and machine learning.

Concerning this clone: There is no known antigen for this receptor. No clone much larger than this one lies a single base away; base qualities are absent.

Donors formed part of the validation cohort, which comprised about 120 subjects and was distinct from the first cohort of several hundred subjects. What the authors observed across the whole study: A later analysis had no HLA typing for the validation cohort, so co-occurrence there was scored across all 110 or so repertoires. It was suggested by the authors that the approach could potentially be generalized to other disease states and immunological phenotypes. Subsequent analysis determined that TCRs grouped into clusters in the first cohort also showed a tendency toward co-occurrence across the 130 or so validation repertoires, and 85% to 95% of cluster scores exceeded 0. Across donors, most TCR sequences were observed very rarely, whereas some public TCRs were present in many individuals. The study gave a list of 150 to 200 TCR beta chains associated with cytomegalovirus. In vitro tests confirmed that a few of the cytomegalovirus-associated TCR beta chains recognize cytomegalovirus antigens. The classifier was reported to diagnose cytomegalovirus status with high specificity and sensitivity in both the original and validation cohorts.

Sequences LNHDA (CDR1) and SQIVND (CDR2) are obtained from the germline V gene (reference sequence). Cut back by 3 bases and 0 bases, the V and J ends lie 15 bases apart. The cysteine opens and the phenylalanine closes a CDR3 of 18 amino acids. Just CDR3 DNA is preserved here, 54 bases in frame from base 1. The library was built by means of the immunoSEQ multiplex PCR assay. Under the source paper's analysis protocol: A statistical classification framework was developed to diagnose cytomegalovirus status using the catalog of TCR beta chain sequences. TCRdb re-hosts the immuneACCESS table, in-frame sequences only. Its copies lack some clones; in the studies checked, an unresolved V gene accounts for under half of them, and the cause for the rest is not known. That table gives V, J and clone size, and the DNA gave D and trimming. The sample profile shows around 190,000 clones; roughly nine tenths of them were found once. The top ten clonotypes cover about 7.2% of the sample.

Sequenced sample: PBMCs. This TCR was recovered from a man aged 30-40 years in good health and CMV-seropositive. The chain links TRBV19 with TRBJ1-6; the best D guess is TRBD1, with 6 bases matching. The CDR3 reads CASSISGGLSSYNSPLHF. The sequence in DNA is TGTGCCAGTAGTATTTCGGGGGGCTTAAGCTCCTATAATTCACCCCTCCACTTT.